This record concerns one T cell receptor (beta chain) sequence. What antigen it recognizes has not been identified. No base quality information exists; no much larger clone differs at one position. The data are from a study of blood T cell repertoires in COVID-19 (dated by TCRdb to about 2020). Study-wide context: The collaborator samples originated in the United States, Italy and Spain and spanned the acute and convalescent phases of COVID-19. The prospective study material was composed of cDNA or gDNA derived from T cells, B-cell-depleted T cells, or PBMCs. Where HLA class I and class II types were available, the types were taken from metadata supplied by the sample provider, not from assay-based typing. The sample metadata nearly always contained a de-identified subject ID, COVID-19 status, age in years and sex. The samples were drawn from the first 160 participants of the ongoing ImmuneRACE study and from 1,254 subjects provided by 6 global collaborators. The repertoires were released in a freely available public database meant as a resource for research on the immune response to SARS-CoV-2. The dataset comprised deeply sampled blood TCRbeta repertoires from subjects exposed to, actively infected with, or recovered from COVID-19.

What the work shows at the level of the full study, not this receptor alone: The amount of clinical and demographic metadata varied by source and participant and was provided uncurated.

The immunoSEQ Assay, a bias-controlled multiplex PCR, was used to amplify TCRbeta CDR3 regions from genomic DNA. The paper's processing steps were these. Within the assay, amplification of reference gene primers was used to estimate how many nucleated cells each sample contained. Sequence reads were collapsed and filtered to measure the absolute abundance of every unique TCRbeta CDR3 rearrangement. Productive Simpson clonality was computed per sample as the square root of Simpson's diversity index over productive rearrangements. Sourced from immuneACCESS, this table was stored by TCRdb with only in-frame sequences that have V and J called. A share of the clones is absent; for the studies checked, an unresolved V gene accounts for under half, and the remainder has no known explanation. V and J calls and clone size are copied from that table; D and trimming were computed from the DNA. The sample data list about 260,000 clones, and just under 85% of these were observed just once. The ten biggest clones cover under 2% of the sample.

Cut back by 5 bases and 6 bases, the V and J ends lie 11 bases apart. CDR1 and CDR2, looked up from the germline V gene, are SGHTA and FQGNSA. Measured from the cysteine to the phenylalanine, the CDR3 is 13 residues long. Only the CDR3 part of the read is kept: 39 bases, read in frame from the first base. Whole blood was collected in K2EDTA tubes by collaborating institutions according to the institutions' own protocols. For TCRbeta analysis, collaborators shipped samples as frozen whole blood, isolated PBMCs, or DNA extracted from either of those sample types. The sample comprised peripheral blood. This clonotype was sampled from a woman of 80 years or more with acute or convalescent COVID-19. The chain employs TRBV7-2 and TRBJ1-5, and TRBD1 may be the D gene, going by 6 matching bases. The CDR3: CASSPRGGQPQHF. DNA sequence: TGTGCCAGCAGCCCCAGGGGCGGTCAGCCCCAGCATTTT. This CDR3, with the reference TRBV7-2 and TRBJ1-5 proteins standing in past its ends, gives the full variable domain GAGVSQSPSNKVTEKGKDVELRCDPISGHTALYWYRQSLGQGLEFLIYFQGNSAPDKSGLPSDRFSAERTGGSVSTLTIQRTQQEDSAVYLCASSPRGGQPQHFGDGTRLSIL.